The clone carrying this T cell receptor beta chain was detected once. Its matching antigen is unknown. These data belong to a study of Tregs in tolerant kidney transplant recipients. The study's findings and limits: Validation in larger populations is needed because few patients were studied.

This CDR3 comprises 12 residues. From germline, CDR1 is SQVTM and CDR2 ANQGSEA. Sequenced by immunoSEQ multiplex PCR; TCRdb stores in-frame clones only, minus some. The table includes 200,000 to 300,000 clones, 65% to 85% detected once. The rearrangement joins TRBV29-1 to TRBJ2-5; maybe TRBD2 (5 bases). The J call may be mistaken, given a closer DNA end match to TRBJ2-7. The sequenced material came from CD4+ T cells from blood. The TCR sequence derives from a human donor in good health. The CDR3 region is CSVDRRSYEQYF. CDR3 bases: TGCAGCGTTGATAGGAGGTCCTACGAGCAGTACTTC.